The 8 T cell receptor beta chains presented below share a single source sample, sequenced in a study of blood T cell repertoires in COVID-19. Clones were read by immunoSEQ multiplex PCR, and TCRdb kept only the in-frame ones, dropping some. Of some 220,000 clones in the sample, approximately 78% were seen once. The sequencing sample was made of peripheral blood. The receptors were gathered from a woman in her 70s with COVID-19, enrolled during active disease.

The genes are TRBV30 and TRBJ1-2; D ambiguous. In germline, CDR1 is GTSNPN, CDR2 SVGIG (reference sequence). The CDR3 is made up of 14 amino acids. Between the trimmed V and J ends, which lost 1 base and 7 bases, there was a span of 16 bases. The CDR3 DNA follows: TGTGCCTGGAGTGCACCGGACTGGCGGCCTGGCTACACCTTC. It specifies CAWSAPDWRPGYTF.

This chain connects TRBV3-1 (or the pseudogene TRBV3-2) to TRBJ1-6; TRBD1 agrees at 9 bases. The CDR3 has 15 amino acids. The germline V gene encodes CDR1 LGHDT and CDR2 YNNKEL (reference sequence). Germline trimming cut 1 base from V and 9 bases from J; bases unmatched to any gene: 4. The CDR3 coding sequence is TGTGCCAGCAGCCAAGGGTGGACAGGGGTTTCACCCCTCCACTTT. It encodes CASSQGWTGVSPLHF.

In DNA form, the CDR3 reads TGTGCCAGCAGTTCGGGACAGTCTAGCTCTGGGGCCAACGTCCTGACTTTC. Translation gives CASSSGQSSSGANVLTF. V gene TRBV28 combines with J gene TRBJ2-6; 7 bases align to TRBD1. The CDR3 sequence is 17 residues long. Per the germline V gene, CDR1 is MDHEN and CDR2 is SYDVKM. The V segment lost 4 bases and the J segment 0 bases; nucleotides outside the gene matches: 6.

In this sample, this clone turned up a few times. V is TRBV3-1 (or the pseudogene TRBV3-2) and J is TRBJ2-7, with D possibly TRBD2 on 6 matching bases. V was clipped by 6 bases and J by 4 bases, with 10 bases between them. Germline CDR1 is LGHDT and CDR2 is YNNKEL (reference sequence). CDR3 length: 12 residues. Here the CDR3 DNA reads TGTGCCAGCAGTCGCCTAGCGTACGAGCAGTACTTC. Protein: CASSRLAYEQYF.

The chain uses TRBV5-6 and TRBJ2-1; 8 nucleotides line up with TRBD1. CDR1 is SGHDT, CDR2 YYEEEE, per germline. Trimming removed 4 bases from V and 8 bases from J; junction bases left unmatched: 8. The length of the CDR3 is 14 residues. The CDR3 DNA reads TGTGCCAGCAGCCTTAAGACAGGGGTGGATGAGCAGTTCTTC. It yields the protein CASSLKTGVDEQFF. The variable domain in full, completed from reference TRBV5-6 and TRBJ2-1, reads DAGVTQSPTHLIKTRGQQVTLRCSPKSGHDTVSWYQQALGQGPQFIFQYYEEEERQRGNFPDRFSGHQFPNYSSELNVNALLLGDSALYLCASSLKTGVDEQFFGPGTRLTVL.

V usage is TRBV29-1 and J usage is TRBJ2-2, with 10 bases matching TRBD2. The CDR3 covers 14 residues. The V and J ends lost 7 bases and 5 bases, in that order; junction bases with no gene match: 7. Germline V lookup: CDR1 SQVTM, CDR2 ANQGSEA. The CDR3 loop is CSGRTSGNTGELFF. CDR3 in DNA: TGCAGCGGACGGACTAGCGGAAATACCGGGGAGCTGTTTTTT.

This chain links TRBV18 with TRBJ2-7, with D tentatively TRBD2 (5 bases). Germline-derived CDR1 and CDR2 are KGHSH and LQKENI. This CDR3 comprises 16 residues. V shed 6 bases and J shed 4 bases, with 22 bases lying between them. This CDR3 is CASSEFGASQLYEQYF. As DNA, the CDR3 is TGTGCCAGCTCGGAGTTTGGCGCTAGCCAGCTATACGAGCAGTACTTC. Variable domain in full (rest from reference TRBV18 and TRBJ2-7): NAGVMQNPRHLVRRRGQEARLRCSPMKGHSHVYWYRQLPEEGLKFMVYLQKENIIDESGMPKERFSAEFPKEGPSILRIQQVVRGDSAAYFCASSEFGASQLYEQYFGPGTRLTVT.

V is TRBV29-1 and J is TRBJ1-1; D remains ambiguous. V was trimmed by 4 bases and J by 9 bases, leaving 3 bases between them. This CDR3 spans 8 amino acids. Germline CDR1 reads SQVTM; CDR2 reads ANQGSEA. As DNA, the CDR3 is TGCAGCGTTGCTAAAGCTTTCTTT. Residues: CSVAKAFF.